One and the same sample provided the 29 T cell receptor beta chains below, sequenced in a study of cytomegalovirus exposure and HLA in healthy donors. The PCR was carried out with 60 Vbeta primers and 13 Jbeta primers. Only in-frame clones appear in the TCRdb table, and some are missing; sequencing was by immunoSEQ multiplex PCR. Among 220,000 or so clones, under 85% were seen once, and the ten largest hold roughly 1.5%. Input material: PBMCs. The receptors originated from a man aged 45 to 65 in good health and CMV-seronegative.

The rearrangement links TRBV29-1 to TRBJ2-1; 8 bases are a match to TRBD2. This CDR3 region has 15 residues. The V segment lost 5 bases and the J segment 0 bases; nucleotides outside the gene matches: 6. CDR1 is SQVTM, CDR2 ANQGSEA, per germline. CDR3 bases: TGCAGCGTTCGCACTAGCGGCAACTCCTACAATGAGCAGTTCTTC. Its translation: CSVRTSGNSYNEQFF.

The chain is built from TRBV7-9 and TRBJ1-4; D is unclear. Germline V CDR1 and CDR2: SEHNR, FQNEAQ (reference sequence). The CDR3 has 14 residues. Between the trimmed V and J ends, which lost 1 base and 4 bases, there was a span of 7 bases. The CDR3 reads CASSLGPLNEKLFF. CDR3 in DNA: TGTGCCAGCAGCTTAGGGCCCCTTAATGAAAAACTGTTTTTT.

The CDR3 region is CASSMDPSGSYNEQFF. The CDR3, as DNA: TGCGCCAGCAGCATGGACCCGTCGGGCTCCTACAATGAGCAGTTCTTC. The chain is built from TRBV5-1 and TRBJ2-1; no clear D. The germline V and J ends were trimmed by 4 bases and 0 bases, with 14 bases remaining between them. Germline lookup yields CDR1 SGHRS and CDR2 YFSETQ. CDR3 size: 16 residues.

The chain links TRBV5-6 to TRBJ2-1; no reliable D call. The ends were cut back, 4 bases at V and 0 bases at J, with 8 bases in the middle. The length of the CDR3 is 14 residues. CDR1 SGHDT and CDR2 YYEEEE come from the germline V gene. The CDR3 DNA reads TGTGCCAGCAGCGACTTTTTCTCCTACAATGAGCAGTTCTTC. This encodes CASSDFFSYNEQFF.

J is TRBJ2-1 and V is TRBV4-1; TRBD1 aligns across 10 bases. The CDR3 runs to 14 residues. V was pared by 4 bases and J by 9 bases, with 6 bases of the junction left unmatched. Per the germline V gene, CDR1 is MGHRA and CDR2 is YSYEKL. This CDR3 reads CASSPGQGDSEQFF. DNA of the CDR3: TGCGCCAGCAGCCCTGGACAGGGGGATTCTGAGCAGTTCTTC.

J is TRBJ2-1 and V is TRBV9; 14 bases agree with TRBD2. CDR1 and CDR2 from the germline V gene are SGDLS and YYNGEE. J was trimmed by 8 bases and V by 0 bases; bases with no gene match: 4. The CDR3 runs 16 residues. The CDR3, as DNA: TGTGCCAGCAGCGTAGGGACTAGCGGGAGGAACGATGAGCAGTTCTTC. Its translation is CASSVGTSGRNDEQFF.

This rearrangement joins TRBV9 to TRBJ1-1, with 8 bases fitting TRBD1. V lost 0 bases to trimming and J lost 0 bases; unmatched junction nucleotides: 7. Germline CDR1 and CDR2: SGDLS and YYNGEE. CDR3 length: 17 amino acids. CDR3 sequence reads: CASSVGTGRSLNTEAFF. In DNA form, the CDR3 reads TGTGCCAGCAGCGTAGGGACAGGGCGGAGCTTGAACACTGAAGCTTTCTTT.

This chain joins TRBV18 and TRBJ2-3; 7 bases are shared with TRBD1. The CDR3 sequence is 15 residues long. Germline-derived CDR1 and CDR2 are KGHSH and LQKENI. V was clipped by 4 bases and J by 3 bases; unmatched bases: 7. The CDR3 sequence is CASSLTQTGTDTQYF. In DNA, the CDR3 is TGTGCCAGCTCACTGACGCAGACAGGGACAGATACGCAGTATTTT.

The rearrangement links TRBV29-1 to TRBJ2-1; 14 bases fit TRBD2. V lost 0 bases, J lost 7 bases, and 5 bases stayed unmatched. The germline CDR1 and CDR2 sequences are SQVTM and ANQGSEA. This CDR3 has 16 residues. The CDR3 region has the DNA TGCAGCGTTGAAGATCCCGGACTAGCGGGAGGAAATGAGCAGTTCTTC. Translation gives CSVEDPGLAGGNEQFF.

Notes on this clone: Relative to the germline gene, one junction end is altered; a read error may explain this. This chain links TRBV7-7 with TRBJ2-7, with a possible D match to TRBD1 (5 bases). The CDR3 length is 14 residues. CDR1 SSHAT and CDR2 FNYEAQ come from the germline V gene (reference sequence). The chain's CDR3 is CASSPVTGAYEQYF. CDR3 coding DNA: TGTGCTAGCAGCCCGGTCACAGGTGCTTACGAGCAGTACTTC. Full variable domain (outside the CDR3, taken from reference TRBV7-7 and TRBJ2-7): GAGVSQSPRYKVTKRGQDVTLRCDPISSHATLYWYQQALGQGPEFLTYFNYEAQPDKSGLPSDRFSAERPEGSISTLTIQRTEQRDSAMYRCASSPVTGAYEQYFGPGTRLTVT.

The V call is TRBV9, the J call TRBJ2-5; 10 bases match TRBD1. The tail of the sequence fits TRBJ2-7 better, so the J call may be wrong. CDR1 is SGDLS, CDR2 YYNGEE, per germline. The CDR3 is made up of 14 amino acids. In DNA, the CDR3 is TGTGCCAGCAGCGCCCTCGGGACAGGGGTCGAGCAGTACTTC. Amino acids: CASSALGTGVEQYF.

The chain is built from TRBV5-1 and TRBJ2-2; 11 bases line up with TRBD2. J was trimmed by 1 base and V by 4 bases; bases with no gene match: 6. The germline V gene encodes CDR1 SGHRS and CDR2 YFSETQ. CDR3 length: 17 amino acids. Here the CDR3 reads CASSPPGLAENTGELFF. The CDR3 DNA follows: TGCGCCAGCAGCCCCCCGGGACTAGCGGAGAACACCGGGGAGCTGTTTTTT.

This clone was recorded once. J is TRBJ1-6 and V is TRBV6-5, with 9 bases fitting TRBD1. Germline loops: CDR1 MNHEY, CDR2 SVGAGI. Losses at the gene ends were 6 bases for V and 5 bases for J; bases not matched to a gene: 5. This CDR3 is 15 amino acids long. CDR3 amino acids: CASSEDRGNNSPLHF. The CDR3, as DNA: TGTGCCAGCAGCGAGGACAGGGGAAATAATTCACCCCTCCACTTT.

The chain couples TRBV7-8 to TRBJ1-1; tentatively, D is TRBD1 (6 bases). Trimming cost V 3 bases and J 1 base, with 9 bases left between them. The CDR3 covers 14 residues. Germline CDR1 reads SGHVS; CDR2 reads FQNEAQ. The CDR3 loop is CASSLADRNTEAFF. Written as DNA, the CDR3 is TGTGCCAGCAGCTTGGCGGACAGGAACACTGAAGCTTTCTTT.

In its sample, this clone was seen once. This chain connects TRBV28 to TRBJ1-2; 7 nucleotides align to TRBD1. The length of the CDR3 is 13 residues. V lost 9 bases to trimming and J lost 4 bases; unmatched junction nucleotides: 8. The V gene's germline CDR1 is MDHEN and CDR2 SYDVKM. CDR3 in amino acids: CASRTGLAYGYTF. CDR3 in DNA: TGTGCCAGTCGGACAGGACTTGCCTATGGCTACACCTTC.

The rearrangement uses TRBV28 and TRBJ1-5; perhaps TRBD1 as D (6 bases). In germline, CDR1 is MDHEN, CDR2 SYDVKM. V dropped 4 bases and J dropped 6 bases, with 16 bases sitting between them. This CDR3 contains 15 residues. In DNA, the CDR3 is TGTGCCAGCAGTTCCTCACAGGGATCGGGTCAGCCCCAGCATTTT. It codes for CASSSSQGSGQPQHF.

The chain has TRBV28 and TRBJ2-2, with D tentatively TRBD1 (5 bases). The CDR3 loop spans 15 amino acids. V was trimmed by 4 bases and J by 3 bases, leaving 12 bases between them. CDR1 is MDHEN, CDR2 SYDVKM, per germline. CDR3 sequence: CASSSTEGDTGELFF. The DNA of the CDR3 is TGTGCCAGCAGTTCCACGGAAGGGGACACCGGGGAGCTGTTTTTT.

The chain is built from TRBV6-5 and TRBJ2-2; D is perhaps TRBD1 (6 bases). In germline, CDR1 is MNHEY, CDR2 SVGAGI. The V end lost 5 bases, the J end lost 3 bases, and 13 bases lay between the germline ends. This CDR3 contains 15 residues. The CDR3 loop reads CASSAINRDTGELFF. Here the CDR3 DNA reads TGTGCCAGCAGTGCCATAAACAGGGACACCGGGGAGCTGTTTTTT.

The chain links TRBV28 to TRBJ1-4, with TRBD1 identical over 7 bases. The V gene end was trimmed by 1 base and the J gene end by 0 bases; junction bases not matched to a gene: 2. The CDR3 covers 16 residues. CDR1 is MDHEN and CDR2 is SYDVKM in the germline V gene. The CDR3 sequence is CASSLYGTATNEKLFF. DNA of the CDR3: TGTGCCAGCAGTTTATACGGGACAGCAACTAATGAAAAACTGTTTTTT. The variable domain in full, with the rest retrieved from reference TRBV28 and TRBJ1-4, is DVKVTQSSRYLVKRTGEKVFLECVQDMDHENMFWYRQDPGLGLRLIYFSYDVKMKEKGDIPEGYSVSREKKERFSLILESASTNQTSMYLCASSLYGTATNEKLFFGSGTQLSVL.

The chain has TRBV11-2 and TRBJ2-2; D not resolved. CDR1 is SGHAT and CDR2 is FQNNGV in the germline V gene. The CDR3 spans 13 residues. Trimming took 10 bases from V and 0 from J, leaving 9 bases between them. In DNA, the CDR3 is TGTGCCACCTCCAGGACGAACACCGGGGAGCTGTTTTTT. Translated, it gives CATSRTNTGELFF.

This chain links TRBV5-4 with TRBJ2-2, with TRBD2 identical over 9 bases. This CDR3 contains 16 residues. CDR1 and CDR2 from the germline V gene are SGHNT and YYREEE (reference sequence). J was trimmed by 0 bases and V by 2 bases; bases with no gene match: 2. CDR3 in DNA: TGTGCCAGCAGCTTCCTAGCGGGGTCGAACACCGGGGAGCTGTTTTTT. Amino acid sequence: CASSFLAGSNTGELFF.

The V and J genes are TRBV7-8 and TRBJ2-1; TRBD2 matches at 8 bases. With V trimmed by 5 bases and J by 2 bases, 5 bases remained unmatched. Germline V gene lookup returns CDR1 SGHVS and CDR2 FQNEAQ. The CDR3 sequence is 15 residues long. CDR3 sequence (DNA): TGTGCCAGCAGCCCCGGGGGGGGCGCCTACAATGAGCAGTTCTTC. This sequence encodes CASSPGGGAYNEQFF.

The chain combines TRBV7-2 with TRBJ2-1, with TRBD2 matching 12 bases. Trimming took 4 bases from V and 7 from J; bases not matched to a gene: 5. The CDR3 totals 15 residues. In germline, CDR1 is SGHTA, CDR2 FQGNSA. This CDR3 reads CASSSLAGGGNEQFF. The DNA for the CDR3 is TGTGCCAGCAGCTCGCTAGCGGGAGGGGGGAATGAGCAGTTCTTC.

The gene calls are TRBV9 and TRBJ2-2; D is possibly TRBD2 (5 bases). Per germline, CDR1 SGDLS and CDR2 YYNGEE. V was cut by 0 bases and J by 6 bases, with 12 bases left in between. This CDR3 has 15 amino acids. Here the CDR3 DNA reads TGTGCCAGCAGCGTAGTTTCGGGATCGGCCGGGGAGCTGTTTTTT. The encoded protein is CASSVVSGSAGELFF.

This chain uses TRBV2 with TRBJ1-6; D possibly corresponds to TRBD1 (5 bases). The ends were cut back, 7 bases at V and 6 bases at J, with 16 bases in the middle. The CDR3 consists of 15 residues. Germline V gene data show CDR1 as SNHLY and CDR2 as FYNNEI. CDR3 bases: TGTGCCAGCAAGGCAGGGTCCTTTACTAATTCACCCCTCCACTTT. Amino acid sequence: CASKAGSFTNSPLHF.

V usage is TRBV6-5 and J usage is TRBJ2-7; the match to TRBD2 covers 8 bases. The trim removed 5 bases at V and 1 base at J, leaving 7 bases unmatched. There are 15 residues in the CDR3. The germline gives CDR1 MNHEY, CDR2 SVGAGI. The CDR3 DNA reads TGTGCCAGCAGTGGTGGGAGCGGGGGTTCCTACGAGCAGTACTTC. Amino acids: CASSGGSGGSYEQYF.

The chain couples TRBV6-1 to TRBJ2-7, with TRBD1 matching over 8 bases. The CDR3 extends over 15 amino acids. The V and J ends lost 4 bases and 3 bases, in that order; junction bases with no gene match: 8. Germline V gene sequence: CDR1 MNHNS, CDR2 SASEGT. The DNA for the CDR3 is TGTGCCAGCAGTGCACAGGGGGTAGCTAACTACGAGCAGTACTTC. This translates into CASSAQGVANYEQYF.

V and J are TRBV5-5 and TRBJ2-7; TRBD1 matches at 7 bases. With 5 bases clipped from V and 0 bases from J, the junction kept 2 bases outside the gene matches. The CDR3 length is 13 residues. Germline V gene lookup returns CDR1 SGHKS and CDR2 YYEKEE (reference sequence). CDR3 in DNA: TGTGCCAGCAGGGGGACAGTCTCCTACGAGCAGTACTTC. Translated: CASRGTVSYEQYF.

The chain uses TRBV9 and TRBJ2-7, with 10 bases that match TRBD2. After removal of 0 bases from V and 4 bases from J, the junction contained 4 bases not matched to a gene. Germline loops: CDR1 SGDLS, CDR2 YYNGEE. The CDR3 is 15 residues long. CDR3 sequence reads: CASSVGASGSYEQYF. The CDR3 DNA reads TGTGCCAGCAGCGTAGGGGCTAGCGGGAGTTACGAGCAGTACTTC.